The source of this TCR beta chain is a study of blood T cell repertoires in COVID-19. Across the whole study: PBMCs, B-cell-depleted T cells, or T cells were the source of the cDNA or gDNA that made up the material.

The CDR3 has 16 residues. Per germline, CDR1 KGHSH and CDR2 LQKENI. Trimming cost V 1 base and J 6 bases, with 17 bases left between them. As processed by the authors: Reference gene primer amplification yielded estimated nucleated cell counts. Repertoires were generated with immunoSEQ multiplex PCR, while TCRdb's copy carries only in-frame clones and drops some. Clonal size and the V and J genes are those of that table, whereas D and trimming came from the DNA. The table includes 100,000 or so clones, approximately 80% detected once. The V gene is TRBV18, the J gene TRBJ2-3; a possible D gene is TRBD2 (6 bases). Source material: peripheral blood. The sequence was obtained from a man aged 55 to 70 with active or convalescent COVID-19. CDR3 protein: CASSPLRTMREDTQYF. The DNA for the CDR3 is TGTGCCAGCTCACCACTCCGGACTATGAGAGAGGATACGCAGTATTTT.